This T cell receptor beta chain was found in a study of PD-1 blockade in classical Hodgkin lymphoma. General observations from the study: Possible causes of repertoire differences, disease activity or prior therapy, remain undefined. Nivolumab initiation under 1 year post-ASCT meant exclusion. At baseline, newly diagnosed patients reportedly showed less TCR diversity than healthy donors.

Repertoires were generated with immunoSEQ multiplex PCR, while TCRdb's copy carries only in-frame clones and drops some. The profile shows tens of thousands of clones, roughly 88% of them singletons. CDR3 length equals 14 residues. From germline, CDR1 is MNHNY and CDR2 SVGAGI (reference sequence). J was trimmed by 5 bases and V by 11 bases; bases with no gene match: 14. Time point reported: cycle 4 day 1 (C4D1), after 6 weeks of nivolumab. After autologous stem cell transplantation all patients relapsed, and prior brentuximab vedotin exposure differed between cohorts. A note on this clone: Its specificity is not known.

The sequence derives from a human donor with classical Hodgkin lymphoma. The specimen comprised peripheral blood mononuclear cells (PBMCs), sampled before the fourth cycle of nivolumab. The V call is TRBV6-6, the J call TRBJ1-1, with TRBD1 matching 7 bases. CDR3 sequence: CAVMGTAGGTEAFF. The DNA for the CDR3 is TGTGCCGTCATGGGGACAGCCGGAGGGACTGAAGCTTTCTTT.